This is a list of T cell receptor beta chains from one sample in a study of human T cells and chemical hapten exposure. TCRdb ran MiXCR on the RACE reads and lists one entry per CDR3 protein. The table lists roughly 72,000 distinct CDR3 sequences, about a tenth of them singletons. The sequencing here drew on whole blood, taken in connection with sensitization to the hapten diphenylcyclopropenone (DPC). These TCRs come from a woman aged 45-60 years with alopecia areata. Some clones in this sample may be carry-over from other donors' samples. Each CDR3 is given with its conserved first and last residue. The D gene is left open where the match is weak. Clone size is not always given. Where it is, it says once, few, many or a class for expanded clones.

clone size	V gene	D gene	J gene	CDR3 protein	CDR3 DNA
few	TRBV11-2	.	TRBJ2-1	CASRSAGYNEQFF	TGTGCCAGCAGATCCGCTGGGTACAATGAGCAGTTCTTC
many	TRBV21-1	.	TRBJ2-5	CASSKGGDQETQYF	TGTGCCAGCAGCAAAGGCGGGGACCAAGAGACCCAGTACTTC
few	TRBV18	TRBD1	TRBJ1-2	CASSQQGQGNYGYTF	TGTGCCAGCTCCCAACAAGGACAGGGAAACTATGGCTACACCTTC
few	TRBV2	TRBD2	TRBJ2-5	CASSLGGLAGGETQYF	TGTGCCAGCAGCCTCGGTGGGCTAGCGGGTGGGGAGACCCAGTACTTC
.	TRBV29-1	.	TRBJ2-1	CSVEVVDEQFF	TGCAGCGTTGAGGTGGTGGATGAGCAGTTCTTC
few	TRBV12-3/TRBV12-4	TRBD2	TRBJ2-7	CASSPTGGVYEQYF	TGTGCCAGCAGCCCGACTGGGGGGGTTTACGAGCAGTACTTC
.	TRBV28	TRBD1	TRBJ1-5	CASIPTGAQQPQHF	TGTGCCAGCATTCCCACAGGGGCCCAACAGCCCCAGCATTTT
many	TRBV2	TRBD1	TRBJ1-5	CASSEDRGRQPQHF	TGTGCCAGCAGTGAAGACAGGGGGCGGCAGCCCCAGCATTTT
many	TRBV27	.	TRBJ1-5	CASSFGQPNQPQHF	TGTGCCAGCAGTTTTGGGCAGCCCAATCAGCCCCAGCATTTT
many	TRBV20-1	.	TRBJ1-4	CSARQGYVAASEKLFF	TGCAGTGCTAGACAGGGATACGTAGCCGCGAGTGAAAAACTGTTTTTT
few	TRBV6-1	.	TRBJ2-1	CASSEALPQGNEQFF	TGTGCCAGCAGTGAAGCGCTTCCACAGGGCAATGAGCAGTTCTTC
few	TRBV29-1	TRBD1	TRBJ1-4	CSAQTGGGREKLFF	TGCAGCGCCCAGACAGGGGGCGGTCGGGAAAAACTGTTTTTT
many	TRBV20-1	.	TRBJ1-1	CSARDYGAQPDTEAFF	TGCAGTGCTAGAGATTACGGGGCCCAACCGGACACTGAAGCTTTCTTT
few	TRBV7-3	TRBD1	TRBJ2-1	CATAWDRGMDEQFF	TGTGCCACCGCATGGGACAGGGGGATGGATGAGCAGTTCTTC
.	TRBV5-1	.	TRBJ2-5	CASSPSDPGETQYF	TGCGCCAGCAGCCCCTCGGACCCCGGGGAGACCCAGTACTTC
.	TRBV12-3/TRBV12-4	.	TRBJ1-6	CASSFGGGSYSPLHF	TGTGCCAGCAGTTTCGGCGGGGGATCCTATTCACCCCTCCACTTT
.	TRBV19	.	TRBJ2-2	CASSAETSNTGELFF	TGTGCCAGTAGTGCCGAGACATCGAACACCGGGGAGCTGTTTTTT
many	TRBV4-3	.	TRBJ1-4	CASSQDRGGREKLFF	TGCGCCAGCAGCCAAGATCGCGGGGGGCGGGAAAAACTGTTTTTT
.	TRBV7-2	.	TRBJ1-1	CASSLNAGYTEAFF	TGTGCCAGCAGCTTAAATGCGGGGTACACTGAAGCTTTCTTT
many	TRBV5-1	TRBD1	TRBJ2-7	CASRRTGDLYEQYF	TGCGCCAGCAGGCGGACAGGGGACCTCTACGAGCAGTACTTC
many	TRBV10-3	TRBD1	TRBJ1-5	CAISGSGTEFTPNQPQHF	TGTGCCATCAGTGGTTCCGGGACAGAGTTTACACCCAATCAGCCCCAGCATTTT
.	TRBV6-1	.	TRBJ1-1	CASSNREDTEAFF	TGTGCCAGCAGTAACAGGGAGGACACTGAAGCTTTCTTT
many	TRBV11-2	.	TRBJ1-1	CASSLTSSGTEAFF	TGTGCCAGCAGCTTAACCTCCTCGGGCACTGAAGCTTTCTTT
.	TRBV6-1	.	TRBJ2-5	CASTPAGSSGETQYF	TGTGCCAGCACCCCCGCTGGGAGTTCAGGGGAGACCCAGTACTTC
few	TRBV4-1	TRBD2	TRBJ2-1	CASSQASSGINEQFF	TGCGCCAGCAGCCAAGCGTCTAGCGGGATCAATGAGCAGTTCTTC